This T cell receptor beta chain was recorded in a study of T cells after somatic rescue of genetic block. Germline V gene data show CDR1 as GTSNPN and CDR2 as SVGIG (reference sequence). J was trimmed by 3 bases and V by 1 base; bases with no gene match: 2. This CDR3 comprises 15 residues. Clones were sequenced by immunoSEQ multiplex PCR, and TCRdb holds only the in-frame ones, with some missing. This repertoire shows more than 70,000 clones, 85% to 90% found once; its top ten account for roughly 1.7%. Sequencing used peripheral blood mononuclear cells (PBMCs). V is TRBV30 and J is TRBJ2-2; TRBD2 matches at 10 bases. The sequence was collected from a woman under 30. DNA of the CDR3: TGTGCCTGGAGTGCCGGGACTAGCGACACCGGGGAGCTGTTTTTT. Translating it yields CAWSAGTSDTGELFF.